This T cell receptor beta chain was recorded in a study of shared clonotypes between healthy human individuals. Per germline, CDR1 MNHEY and CDR2 SMNVEV (reference sequence). This CDR3 region has 16 residues. Between the trimmed V and J ends, which lost 5 bases and 0 bases, there was a span of 15 bases. Notes on the study in general: The naive CD4 repertoires of several donors were compared, and about 5% of clonotypes were shared. Naive subsets generally had larger estimated richness than memory subsets.

In regard to this clone: The target antigen is unknown.

CD45RO-negative, CCR7-positively selected cells formed the naive CD8 fraction, excluding terminally differentiated effector memory CD45RA+ cells. Participating donors were healthy, HIV-negative adults free of recent acute infections or vaccinations. The assay ran at deep level. Data came from immunoSEQ multiplex PCR; TCRdb stores just in-frame clones and leaves some out. Altogether hundreds of thousands of clones are present, around 95% being singletons, with the ten largest covering over 0.095%. This receptor was taken from a woman aged 25 to 39 in good health. Sequencing was performed on naive CD8+ T cells sorted from blood. The chain couples TRBV27 to TRBJ2-3; tentative D call: TRBD1 (6 bases). In DNA form, the CDR3 reads TGTGCCAGCAGTATACTCACAGGGAGTAGCACAGATACGCAGTATTTT. Translating gives CASSILTGSSTDTQYF.